This T cell receptor (beta chain) was sequenced during a study of blood T cell repertoires in COVID-19. V was clipped by 1 base and J by 5 bases; unmatched bases: 8. Looked up from germline, CDR1 is LGHDT and CDR2 is YNNKEL (reference sequence). This CDR3 region has 17 residues. Authors' processing steps: From reference gene primer amplification, estimates of nucleated cell counts were derived. Generated by immunoSEQ multiplex PCR, the TCRdb table keeps only in-frame clones and is missing some. D and trimming come from the DNA, and the V and J calls and clone size come from that table. The sample has 200,000 to 250,000 clones, approximately 90% seen once.

The TCR comes from a man over 45 with COVID-19, enrolled during active disease. The sample was peripheral blood. The chain has TRBV3-1 (or the pseudogene TRBV3-2) and TRBJ2-1; 10 nucleotides match TRBD1. The CDR3 loop reads CASSQVLGQGMDNEQFF. CDR3 DNA sequence: TGTGCCAGCAGCCAAGTTCTGGGACAGGGGATGGACAATGAGCAGTTCTTC.